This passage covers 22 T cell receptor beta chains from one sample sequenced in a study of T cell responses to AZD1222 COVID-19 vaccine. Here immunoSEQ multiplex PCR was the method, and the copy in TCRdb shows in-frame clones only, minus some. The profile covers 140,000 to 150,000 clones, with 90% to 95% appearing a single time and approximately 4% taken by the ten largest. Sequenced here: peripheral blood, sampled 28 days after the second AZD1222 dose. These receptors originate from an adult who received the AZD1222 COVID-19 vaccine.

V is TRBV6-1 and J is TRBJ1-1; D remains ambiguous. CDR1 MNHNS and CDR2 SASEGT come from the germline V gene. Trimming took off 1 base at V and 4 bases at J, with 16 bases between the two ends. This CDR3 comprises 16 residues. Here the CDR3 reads CASSEGLGKDRTEAFF. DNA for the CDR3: TGTGCCAGCAGTGAAGGGTTGGGGAAGGATCGCACTGAAGCTTTCTTT.

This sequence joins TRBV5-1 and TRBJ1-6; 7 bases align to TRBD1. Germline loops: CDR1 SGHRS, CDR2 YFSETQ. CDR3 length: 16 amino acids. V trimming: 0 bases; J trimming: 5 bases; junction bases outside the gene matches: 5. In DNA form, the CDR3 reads TGCGCCAGCAGCTTGGAGGGGGACAGTAATAATTCACCCCTCCACTTT. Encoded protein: CASSLEGDSNNSPLHF.

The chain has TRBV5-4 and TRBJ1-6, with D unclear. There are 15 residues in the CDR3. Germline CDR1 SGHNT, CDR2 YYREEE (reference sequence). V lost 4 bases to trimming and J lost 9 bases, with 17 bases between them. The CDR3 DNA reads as TGTGCCAGCAGCCCCACCGCCCAACAGAGTTCACCCCTCCACTTT. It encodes CASSPTAQQSSPLHF.

The chain's CDR3 is CASSRDLQEETQYF. For the CDR3, the DNA is TGTGCCAGCAGCCGTGACTTGCAAGAAGAGACCCAGTACTTC. The chain has TRBV5-6 and TRBJ2-5; no clear D gene. CDR3 length equals 14 residues. Germline CDR1 reads SGHDT; CDR2 reads YYEEEE. V was shortened by 4 bases and J by 3 bases, with 13 bases between the two germline ends. Looking up the rest from reference TRBV5-6 and TRBJ2-5 gives the full variable domain: DAGVTQSPTHLIKTRGQQVTLRCSPKSGHDTVSWYQQALGQGPQFIFQYYEEEERQRGNFPDRFSGHQFPNYSSELNVNALLLGDSALYLCASSRDLQEETQYFGPGTRLLVL.

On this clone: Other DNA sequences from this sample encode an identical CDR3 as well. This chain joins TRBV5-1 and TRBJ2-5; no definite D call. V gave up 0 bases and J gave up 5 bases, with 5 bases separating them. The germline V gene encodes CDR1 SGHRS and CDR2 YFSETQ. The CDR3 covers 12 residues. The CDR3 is CASSLAGETQYF. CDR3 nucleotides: TGCGCCAGCAGCTTGGCCGGGGAGACCCAGTACTTC.

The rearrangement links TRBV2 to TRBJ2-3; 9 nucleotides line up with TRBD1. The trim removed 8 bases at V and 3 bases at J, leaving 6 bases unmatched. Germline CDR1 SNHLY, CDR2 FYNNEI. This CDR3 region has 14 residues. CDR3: CASGGQGGTDTQYF. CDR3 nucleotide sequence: TGTGCCAGCGGGGGACAGGGTGGGACAGATACGCAGTATTTT.

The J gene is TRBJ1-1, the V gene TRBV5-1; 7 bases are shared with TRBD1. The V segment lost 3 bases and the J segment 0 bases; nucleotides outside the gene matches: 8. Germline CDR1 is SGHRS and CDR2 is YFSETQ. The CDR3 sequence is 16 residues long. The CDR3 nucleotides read TGCGCCAGCAGCTATTACAGGGGTTATATGAACACTGAAGCTTTCTTT. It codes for CASSYYRGYMNTEAFF.

CDR3 in amino acids: CATSRGGDAETQYF. In DNA, the CDR3 is TGTGCCACCAGCAGAGGTGGGGATGCAGAGACCCAGTACTTC. The rearrangement links TRBV15 to TRBJ2-5; D gene uncertain. Germline loops: CDR1 LNHNV, CDR2 YYDKDF (reference sequence). V was pared by 1 base and J by 4 bases, with 10 bases between. This CDR3 is 14 amino acids long.

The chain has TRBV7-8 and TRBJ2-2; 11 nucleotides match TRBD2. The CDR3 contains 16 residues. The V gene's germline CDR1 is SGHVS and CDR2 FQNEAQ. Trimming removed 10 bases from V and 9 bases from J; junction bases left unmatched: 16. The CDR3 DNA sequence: TGTGCCACCGAAAAGGTGGGACTAGCGGTCGGGCGGGAGCTGTTTTTT. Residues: CATEKVGLAVGRELFF.

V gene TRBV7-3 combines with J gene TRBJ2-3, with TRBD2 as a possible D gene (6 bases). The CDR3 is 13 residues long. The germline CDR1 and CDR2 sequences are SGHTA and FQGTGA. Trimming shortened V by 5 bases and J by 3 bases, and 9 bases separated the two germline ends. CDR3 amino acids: CASSRRATDTQYF. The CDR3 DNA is TGTGCCAGCAGCCGGAGGGCGACAGATACGCAGTATTTT.

The CDR3 here is CASSLSLGAGGSYNEQFF. For the CDR3, the DNA is TGTGCCAGCAGCTTATCGTTAGGAGCGGGGGGTTCCTACAATGAGCAGTTCTTC. V gene TRBV11-2 combines with J gene TRBJ2-1, with 9 bases lining up with TRBD2. The CDR3 runs to 18 residues. Germline V gene sequence: CDR1 SGHAT, CDR2 FQNNGV. V lost 2 bases, J lost 1 base, and 9 bases stayed unmatched.

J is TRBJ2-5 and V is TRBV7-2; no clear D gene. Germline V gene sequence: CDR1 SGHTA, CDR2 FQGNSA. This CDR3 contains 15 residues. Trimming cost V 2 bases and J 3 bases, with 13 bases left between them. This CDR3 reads CASSLFLRKEETQYF. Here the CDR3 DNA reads TGTGCCAGCAGCTTATTCCTCCGCAAGGAAGAGACCCAGTACTTC.

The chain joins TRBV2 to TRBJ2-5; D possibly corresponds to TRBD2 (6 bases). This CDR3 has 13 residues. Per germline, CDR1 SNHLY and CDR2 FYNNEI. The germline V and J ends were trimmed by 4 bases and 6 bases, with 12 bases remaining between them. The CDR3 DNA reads TGTGCCAGCAGTGCGGGGGAGAGGAAGACCCAGTACTTC. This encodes CASSAGERKTQYF.

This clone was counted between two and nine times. Here the CDR3 reads CASRTPSDQTQYF. The CDR3 DNA is TGTGCCAGCAGAACACCTAGTGATCAGACGCAGTATTTT. The genes are TRBV11-2 and TRBJ2-3; no reliable D call. Germline V gene data show CDR1 as SGHAT and CDR2 as FQNNGV. The V gene lost 6 bases and the J gene lost 9 bases, with 16 bases spanning the gap. The CDR3 runs 13 residues. The whole variable domain, filled in from reference TRBV11-2 and TRBJ2-3, reads EAGVAQSPRYKIIEKRQSVAFWCNPISGHATLYWYQQILGQGPKLLIQFQNNGVVDDSQLPKDRFSAERLKGVDSTLKIQPAKLEDSAVYLCASRTPSDQTQYFGPGTRLTVL.

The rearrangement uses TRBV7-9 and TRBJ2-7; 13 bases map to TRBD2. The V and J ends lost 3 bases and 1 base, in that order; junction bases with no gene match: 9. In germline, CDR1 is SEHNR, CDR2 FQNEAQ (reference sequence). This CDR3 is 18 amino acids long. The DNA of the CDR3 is TGTGCCAGCAGCTTGACTAGCGGGGGGATTACCCCGTCCTACGAGCAGTACTTC. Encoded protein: CASSLTSGGITPSYEQYF.

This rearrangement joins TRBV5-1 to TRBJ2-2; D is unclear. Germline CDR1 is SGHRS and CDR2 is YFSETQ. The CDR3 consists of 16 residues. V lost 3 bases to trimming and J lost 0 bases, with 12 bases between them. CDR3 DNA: TGCGCCAGCAGCTACGAAATCCTGTCGAACACCGGGGAGCTGTTTTTT. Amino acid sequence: CASSYEILSNTGELFF.

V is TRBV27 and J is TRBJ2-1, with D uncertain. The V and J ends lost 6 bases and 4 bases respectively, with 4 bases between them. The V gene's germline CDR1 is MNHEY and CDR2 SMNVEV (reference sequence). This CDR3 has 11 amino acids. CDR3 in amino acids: CASSRYNEQFF. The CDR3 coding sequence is TGTGCCAGCAGCCGATACAATGAGCAGTTCTTC.

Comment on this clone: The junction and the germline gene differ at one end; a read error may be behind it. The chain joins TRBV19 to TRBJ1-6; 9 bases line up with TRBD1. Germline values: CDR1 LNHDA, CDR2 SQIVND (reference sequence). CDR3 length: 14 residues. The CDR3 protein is CASTIQGADSPLHF. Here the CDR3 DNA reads TGTGCCAGTACTATACAGGGGGCTGATTCACCCCTCCACTTT.

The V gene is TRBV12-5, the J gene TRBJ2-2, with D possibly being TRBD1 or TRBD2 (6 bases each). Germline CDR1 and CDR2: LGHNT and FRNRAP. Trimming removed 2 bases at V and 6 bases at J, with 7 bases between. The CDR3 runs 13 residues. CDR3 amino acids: CASGLRGPGELFF. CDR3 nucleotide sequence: TGTGCTAGTGGTTTGCGGGGGCCCGGGGAGCTGTTTTTT.

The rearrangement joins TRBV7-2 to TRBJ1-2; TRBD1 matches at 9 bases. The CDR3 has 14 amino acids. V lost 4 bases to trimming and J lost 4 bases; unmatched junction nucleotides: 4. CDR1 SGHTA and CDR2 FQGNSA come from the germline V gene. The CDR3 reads CASSSDRGPYGYTF. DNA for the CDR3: TGTGCCAGCAGCTCGGACAGGGGTCCCTATGGCTACACCTTC.

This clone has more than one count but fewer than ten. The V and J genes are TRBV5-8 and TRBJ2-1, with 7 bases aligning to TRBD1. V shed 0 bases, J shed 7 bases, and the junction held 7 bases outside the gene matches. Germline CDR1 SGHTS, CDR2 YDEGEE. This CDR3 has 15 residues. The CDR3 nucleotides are TGTGCCAGCAGCTTGGCACAGGGGTTTACAAATGAGCAGTTCTTC. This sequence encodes CASSLAQGFTNEQFF.

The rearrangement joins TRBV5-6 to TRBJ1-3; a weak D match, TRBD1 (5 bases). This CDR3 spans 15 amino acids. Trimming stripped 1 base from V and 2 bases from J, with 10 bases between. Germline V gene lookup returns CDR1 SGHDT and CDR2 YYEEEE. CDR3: CASSLQGEAGNTIYF. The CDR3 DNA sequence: TGTGCCAGCAGCTTGCAGGGAGAAGCTGGAAACACCATATATTTT.